The TCR beta chain described here comes from a study of T cell responses to AZD1222 COVID-19 vaccine. There are a few counts of this clone. Antigen specificity is unknown. Study-wide results and limits: Most donors were white British and more were female, and clonal diversity was possibly underestimated. Every sample of the repertoires postdated the peak T cell response. Within unmutated variant regions lay the reported targets of nearly half of spike-specific TCRs.

Clones were read by immunoSEQ multiplex PCR, and TCRdb kept only the in-frame ones, dropping some. The sample consists of about 120,000 clones, less than 95% of them appearing once. V was shortened by 0 bases and J by 4 bases, with 13 bases between the two germline ends. Per germline, CDR1 SGHRS and CDR2 YFSETQ. This CDR3 region has 15 residues. This material consisted of peripheral blood, taken on day 0 of AZD1222 vaccination. This clonotype was obtained from an adult in good health. The chain couples TRBV5-1 to TRBJ1-2; D not certain. The CDR3 sequence: CASSLVADPSYGYTF. DNA for the CDR3: TGCGCCAGCAGCTTGGTGGCAGATCCTTCCTATGGCTACACCTTC. Based on the CDR3 plus reference TRBV5-1 and TRBJ1-2, the full variable domain is KAGVTQTPRYLIKTRGQQVTLSCSPISGHRSVSWYQQTPGQGLQFLFEYFSETQRNKGNFPGRFSGRQFSNSRSEMNVSTLELGDSALYLCASSLVADPSYGYTFGSGTRLTVV.